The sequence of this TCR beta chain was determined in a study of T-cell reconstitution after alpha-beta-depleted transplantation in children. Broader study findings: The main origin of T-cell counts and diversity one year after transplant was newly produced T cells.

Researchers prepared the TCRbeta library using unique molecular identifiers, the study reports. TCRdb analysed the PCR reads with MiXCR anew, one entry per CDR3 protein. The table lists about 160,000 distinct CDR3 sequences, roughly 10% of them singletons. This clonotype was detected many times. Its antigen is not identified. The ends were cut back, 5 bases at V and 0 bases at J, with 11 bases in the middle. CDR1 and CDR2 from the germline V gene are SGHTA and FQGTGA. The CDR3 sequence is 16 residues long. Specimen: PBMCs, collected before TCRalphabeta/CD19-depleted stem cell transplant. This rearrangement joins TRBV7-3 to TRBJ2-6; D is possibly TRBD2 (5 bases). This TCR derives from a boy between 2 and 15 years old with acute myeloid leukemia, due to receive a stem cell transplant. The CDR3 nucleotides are TGTGCCAGCAGCCAAGGACTGCCCTCTGGGGCCAACGTCCTGACTTTC. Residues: CASSQGLPSGANVLTF.